The sequence of this TCR beta chain was determined in a study of CD8 T cells in Susac syndrome. The CDR3 covers 14 residues. Trimming cost V 2 bases and J 0 bases; bases outside gene matches: 1. Germline V CDR1 and CDR2: MNHEY, SVGAGI. The study sequenced TCR beta in blood CD8+ and CD4+ T cells. RNA in amounts of roughly 0.5 to 1 ug was reverse transcribed with random hexamers. MiXCR was run by TCRdb on the immunoSEQ multiplex PCR reads, yielding one entry per CDR3 protein. The repertoire holds about 130,000 distinct CDR3 sequences, with approximately 96% as singletons. The sample holds one count of this clonotype. What it binds is unknown. The study's findings and limits: By the study's own acknowledgment, its TCR sequencing and HLA analysis included relatively few individuals.

The rearrangement joins TRBV6-5 to TRBJ2-7; 7 bases align to TRBD1. The sequence was collected from a human donor with Susac syndrome. The material sequenced was CD8+ T cells from PBMCs. As DNA, the CDR3 is TGTGCCAGCAGTTACGGGGACAGCTCCTACGAGCAGTACTTC. Its translation is CASSYGDSSYEQYF.